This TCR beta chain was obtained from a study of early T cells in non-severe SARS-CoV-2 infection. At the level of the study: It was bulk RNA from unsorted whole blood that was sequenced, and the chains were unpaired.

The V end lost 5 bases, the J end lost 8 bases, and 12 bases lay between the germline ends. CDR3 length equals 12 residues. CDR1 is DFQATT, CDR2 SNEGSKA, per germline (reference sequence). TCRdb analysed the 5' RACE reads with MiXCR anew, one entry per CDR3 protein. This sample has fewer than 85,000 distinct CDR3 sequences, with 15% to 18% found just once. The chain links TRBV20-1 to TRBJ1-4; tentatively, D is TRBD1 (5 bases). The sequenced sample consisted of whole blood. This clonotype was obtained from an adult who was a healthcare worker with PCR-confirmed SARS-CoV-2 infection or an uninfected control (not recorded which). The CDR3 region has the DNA TGCAGTGCTCCGCTGGACACAGAAAAACTGTTTTTT. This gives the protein CSAPLDTEKLFF.